The T cell receptor beta chain described here comes from a study of T cell responses to AZD1222 COVID-19 vaccine. General observations from the study: Reportedly, nearly half the spike-specific TCRs target unmutated variant regions.

A remark on this clone: What it binds is not known.

Clones were sequenced by immunoSEQ multiplex PCR, and TCRdb holds only the in-frame ones, with some missing. This sample has more than 150,000 clones, with around 90% found just once. With 0 bases clipped from V and 2 bases from J, the junction kept 6 bases outside the gene matches. In germline, CDR1 is LGHNA, CDR2 YSLEER. This CDR3 spans 17 amino acids. V gene TRBV4-3 combines with J gene TRBJ2-3, with 9 bases identical to TRBD2. The specimen was peripheral blood, collected 28 days after the second AZD1222 dose. The sequence came from an adult who received the AZD1222 COVID-19 vaccine. The CDR3, as DNA: TGCGCCAGCAGCCAAGATGCAGCGGGGGGATACACAGATACGCAGTATTTT. It translates to CASSQDAAGGYTDTQYF.